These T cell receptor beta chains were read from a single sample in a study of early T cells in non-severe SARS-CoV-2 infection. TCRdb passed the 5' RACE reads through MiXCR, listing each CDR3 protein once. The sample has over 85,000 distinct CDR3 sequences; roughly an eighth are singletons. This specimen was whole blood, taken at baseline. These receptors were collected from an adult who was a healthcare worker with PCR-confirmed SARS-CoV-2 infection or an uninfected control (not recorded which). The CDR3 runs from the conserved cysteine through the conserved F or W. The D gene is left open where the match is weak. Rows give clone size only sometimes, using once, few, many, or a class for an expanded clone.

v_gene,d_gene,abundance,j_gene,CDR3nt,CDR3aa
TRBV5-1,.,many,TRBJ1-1,TGCGCCAGCAGCGTCCGAACAGGCCAAGAGGGGACTTTCTTT,CASSVRTGQEGTFF
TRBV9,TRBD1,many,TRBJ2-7,TGTGCCAGCAGCGTTAAGTGGGACAGGGAAGGTCCCAGGGAGCAGTACTTC,CASSVKWDREGPREQYF
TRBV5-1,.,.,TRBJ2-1,TGCGCCAGCAGCTTGGCCTTGGGCAGGGGTAACAATGAGCAGTTCTTC,CASSLALGRGNNEQFF
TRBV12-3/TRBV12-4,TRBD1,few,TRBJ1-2,TGTGCCAGCAGCCGTGGACAGGGGCGGCAATATGGCTACACCTTC,CASSRGQGRQYGYTF
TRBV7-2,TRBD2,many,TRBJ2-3,TGTGCCAGCAGCTCCTCGCGTCGGGGACTAGCGGGAGGGGGACTGTCAGATACGCAGTATTTT,CASSSSRRGLAGGGLSDTQYF
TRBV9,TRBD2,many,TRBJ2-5,TGTGCCAGCAGCGCAAGACTAGCGGCCTTCCCCCAGTACTTC,CASSARLAAFPQYF
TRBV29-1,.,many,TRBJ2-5,TGCAGCGTTGAAGGGCTAGGGGAGACCCAGTACTTC,CSVEGLGETQYF
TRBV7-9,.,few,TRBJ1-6,TGTGCCAGCAGCTTAAGGGGAAGCGGGAATTCACCCCTCCACTTT,CASSLRGSGNSPLHF
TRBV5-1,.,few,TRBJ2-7,TGCGCCAGCAGCTTCAACCCGGGGTACGAGCAGTACTTC,CASSFNPGYEQYF
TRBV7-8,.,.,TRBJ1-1,TGTGCCAGCAGCTTAGGGGGGCCTGAAGCTTTCTTT,CASSLGGPEAFF
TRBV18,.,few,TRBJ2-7,TGTGCCAGCTCCCCCGGTGCCCCGGGGGGCCCATACGAGCAGTACTTC,CASSPGAPGGPYEQYF
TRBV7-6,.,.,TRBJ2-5,TGTGCCAGCAGTATTGGGGAGACCCAGTACTTC,CASSIGETQYF
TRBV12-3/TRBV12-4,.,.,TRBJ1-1,TGTGCCAGCAGGGGGGGGACTACCTCATTGGTAGCTTTCTTT,CASRGGTTSLVAFF
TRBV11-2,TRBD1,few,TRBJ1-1,TGTGCCAGCAGCCTATCGGGACAGGCCAACACTGAAGCTTTCTTT,CASSLSGQANTEAFF
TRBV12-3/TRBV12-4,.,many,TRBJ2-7,TGTGCCAGCAGCTCTACGGATAGGCTTAACTACGAGCAGTACTTC,CASSSTDRLNYEQYF
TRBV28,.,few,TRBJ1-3,TGTGCCAGCAGAACTTCAGGGGCCGCGGGAAACACCATATATTTT,CASRTSGAAGNTIYF
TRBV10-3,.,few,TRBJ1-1,TGTGCCATCAGTGACGGTCTTGAAGCTTTCTTT,CAISDGLEAFF
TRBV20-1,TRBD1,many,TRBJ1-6,TGCAGTGCTAAACAGGGGGCCGATTCACCCCTCCACTTT,CSAKQGADSPLHF
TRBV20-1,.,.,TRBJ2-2,TGCAGTGCTAGAGGGGGCGACAGACCAATAAACACCGGGGAGCTGTTTTTT,CSARGGDRPINTGELFF
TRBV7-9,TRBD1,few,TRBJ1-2,TGTGCCAGCAGCTTTCGGGACAGGGGTCGAGAGGGCTACACCTTC,CASSFRDRGREGYTF
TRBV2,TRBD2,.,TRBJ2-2,TGTGCCAGCAGTCCCTCAGTGTCCTACCTAGCGGGAGCTACCGGGGAGCTGTTTTTT,CASSPSVSYLAGATGELFF
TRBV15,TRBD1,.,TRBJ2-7,TGTGCCACCAGCAGAGACACCACAGGGGTTACCTACGAGCAGTACTTC,CATSRDTTGVTYEQYF
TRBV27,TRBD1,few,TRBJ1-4,TGTGCCAGCAGCCTGGACAGGGCTAGCCCAAAACTGTTTTTT,CASSLDRASPKLFF
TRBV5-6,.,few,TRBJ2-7,TGTGCCAGCAGCTTGCTGTACTACGAGCAGTACTTC,CASSLLYYEQYF
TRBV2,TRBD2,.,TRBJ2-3,TGTGCCAGCAGTGGGGGGGGGAATCCCCACACAGATACGCAGTATTTT,CASSGGGNPHTDTQYF
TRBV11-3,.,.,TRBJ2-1,TGTGCCAGCAGCTTCGGGAACAATGAGCAGTTCTTC,CASSFGNNEQFF
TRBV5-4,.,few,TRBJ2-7,TGTGCCAGCAGCTTCGACGGACAGCCCTACGAGCAGTACTTC,CASSFDGQPYEQYF
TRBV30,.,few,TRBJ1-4,TGTGCCTGGTCCAGGGTGGGAAATGAAAAACTGTTTTTT,CAWSRVGNEKLFF
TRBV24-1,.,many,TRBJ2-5,TGTGCCACCAGTGATTTCTTCCAGGGGCAAGAGACCCAGTACTTC,CATSDFFQGQETQYF
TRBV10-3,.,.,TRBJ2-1,TGTGCCATCAGTGAGTCAGGGCTAGTAGCCTCCTACAATGAGCAGTTCTTC,CAISESGLVASYNEQFF
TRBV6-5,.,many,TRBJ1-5,TGTGCCAGCAGCCGACGAATGGGTGACAATCAGCCCCAGCATTTT,CASSRRMGDNQPQHF
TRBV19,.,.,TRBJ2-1,TGTGCCAGTAGTAATGCTAGCCCGGATGAGCAGTTCTTC,CASSNASPDEQFF